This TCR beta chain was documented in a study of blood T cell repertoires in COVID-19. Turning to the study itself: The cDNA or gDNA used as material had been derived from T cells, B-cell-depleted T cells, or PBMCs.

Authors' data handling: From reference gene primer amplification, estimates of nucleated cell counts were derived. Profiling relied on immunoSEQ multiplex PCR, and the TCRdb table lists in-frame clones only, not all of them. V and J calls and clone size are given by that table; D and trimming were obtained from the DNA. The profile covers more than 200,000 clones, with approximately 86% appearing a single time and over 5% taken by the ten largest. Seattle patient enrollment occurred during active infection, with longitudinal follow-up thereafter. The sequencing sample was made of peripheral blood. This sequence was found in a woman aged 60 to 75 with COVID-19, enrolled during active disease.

CDR3 region: CASTPGAGELFF. CDR3 DNA: TGTGCCAGTACCCCGGGAGCCGGGGAGCTGTTTTTT. The rearrangement links TRBV19 to TRBJ2-2; D may be TRBD2 (6 bases). CDR1 is LNHDA, CDR2 SQIVND, per germline (reference sequence). This CDR3 spans 12 amino acids. Trimming cost V 7 bases and J 6 bases, with 9 bases left between them. The complete variable domain, with remaining parts taken from reference TRBV19 and TRBJ2-2, reads DGGITQSPKYLFRKEGQNVTLSCEQNLNHDAMYWYRQDPGQGLRLIYYSQIVNDFQKGDIAEGYSVSREKKESFPLTVTSAQKNPTAFYLCASTPGAGELFFGEGSRLTVL.